The 27 T cell receptor beta chains in this list originate from one sample, sequenced in a study of blood T cell repertoires in COVID-19. The assay was immunoSEQ multiplex PCR, and TCRdb's table has in-frame clones only and misses some. The sample consists of over 150,000 clones, roughly 80% of them appearing once. Sequencing was performed on PBMCs or T cells enriched from blood (not recorded which). The receptors come from a woman between 55 and 75 years old who had recovered from COVID-19.

V gene TRBV9 combines with J gene TRBJ2-7; maybe TRBD1 (5 bases). Per germline, CDR1 SGDLS and CDR2 YYNGEE. V dropped 8 bases and J dropped 3 bases, with 9 bases sitting between them. This CDR3 spans 11 amino acids. The CDR3 region is CASSRGYEQYF. The DNA of the CDR3 is TGTGCCAGTTCTAGGGGCTACGAGCAGTACTTC.

This sequence joins TRBV10-3 and TRBJ2-5; D is ambiguous. This CDR3 is 13 amino acids long. V lost 2 bases and J lost 0, with 4 bases in between. Germline-derived CDR1 and CDR2 are ENHRY and SYGVKD. This CDR3 is CAISEANQETQYF. In nucleotides, the CDR3 is TGTGCCATCAGTGAGGCTAACCAAGAGACCCAGTACTTC.

The V call is TRBV29-1, the J call TRBJ2-1, with D perhaps matching TRBD1 (6 bases). Germline values: CDR1 SQVTM, CDR2 ANQGSEA. The germline V and J ends were trimmed by 4 bases and 3 bases, with 13 bases remaining between them. The CDR3 has 14 amino acids. The CDR3 protein is CSVVGAFNYNEQFF. The CDR3 nucleotides read TGCAGCGTTGTGGGGGCCTTCAACTACAATGAGCAGTTCTTC.

CDR3 region: CASSDRTGFSYTF. The CDR3 DNA reads as TGTGCCAGCAGCGACCGAACAGGGTTTAGCTACACCTTC. V gene TRBV9 combines with J gene TRBJ1-2; TRBD1 might be the D (6 bases). This CDR3 has 13 residues. Trimming removed 3 bases from V and 9 bases from J, with 15 bases in between. CDR1 and CDR2 (germline): SGDLS, YYNGEE.

A few counts support this clone. CDR3 protein: CASRISGTDTGELFF. The DNA of the CDR3 is TGTGCCAGCAGGATATCCGGGACAGACACCGGGGAGCTGTTTTTT. The chain is built from TRBV6-5 and TRBJ2-2; 7 nucleotides line up with TRBD1. Germline trimming cut 6 bases from V and 3 bases from J; bases unmatched to any gene: 7. This CDR3 spans 15 amino acids. CDR1 MNHEY and CDR2 SVGAGI come from the germline V gene.

This clone was found many times. The chain carries TRBV19 and TRBJ2-5, with 7 bases matching TRBD1. Germline V gene data show CDR1 as LNHDA and CDR2 as SQIVND (reference sequence). Unmatched junction bases numbered 10, after V lost 8 bases and J lost 1 base. The CDR3 is made up of 15 amino acids. The CDR3 DNA reads TGTGCCAGTCGACCACGGGACAGATCCCAAGAGACCCAGTACTTC. This encodes CASRPRDRSQETQYF.

The CDR3 coding sequence is TGTGCCAGCAGTGAACCGGTCCGAACCGGGGAGCTGTTTTTT. It specifies CASSEPVRTGELFF. The V and J genes are TRBV6-1 and TRBJ2-2; D unresolved. Germline CDR1 and CDR2: MNHNS and SASEGT. The length of the CDR3 is 14 residues. V gave up 2 bases and J gave up 5 bases, with 9 bases separating them.

This clone was observed a single time. The chain employs TRBV5-4 and TRBJ1-4, with D tentatively TRBD1 (6 bases). Trimming pared 0 bases from V and 3 bases from J, leaving 9 bases between. The CDR3 is 15 amino acids. Germline CDR1 is SGHNT and CDR2 is YYREEE (reference sequence). The CDR3 region is CASSLGRGPNEKLFF. The CDR3 DNA sequence: TGTGCCAGCAGCTTGGGCAGGGGACCTAATGAAAAACTGTTTTTT.

The rearrangement joins TRBV5-4 to TRBJ2-3; TRBD2 agrees at 14 bases. Losses at the gene ends were 7 bases for V and 5 bases for J; bases not matched to a gene: 9. The germline gives CDR1 SGHNT, CDR2 YYREEE (reference sequence). The CDR3 runs 16 residues. DNA of the CDR3: TGTGCCAGCGGCCCCGTGACTAGCGGGGGGGGAGATACGCAGTATTTT. Its translation: CASGPVTSGGGDTQYF.

The J gene is TRBJ2-3, the V gene TRBV11-2; the match to TRBD2 covers 8 bases. The CDR3 is 14 residues long. From germline, CDR1 is SGHAT and CDR2 FQNNGV. The V and J ends lost 1 base and 4 bases, in that order; junction bases with no gene match: 1. CDR3 region: CASSLGLASDTQYF. The CDR3 nucleotides read TGTGCCAGCAGCTTAGGACTAGCGTCAGATACGCAGTATTTT.

The V and J genes are TRBV23-1 and TRBJ2-2, with D perhaps TRBD2 (6 bases). TRBV23-1 is marked as an open reading frame, function uncertain. The CDR3 contains 15 residues. Trimming removed 10 bases at V and 4 bases at J, with 19 bases between. CDR3 sequence: CATLTRERITGELFF. CDR3 bases: TGCGCCACCCTAACACGGGAGAGAATCACCGGGGAGCTGTTTTTT.

CDR3 sequence: CASSYSSPGELFF. The DNA of the CDR3 is TGTGCCAGCAGTTACTCCTCCCCCGGGGAGCTGTTTTTT. The chain links TRBV6-5 to TRBJ2-2; D not resolved. The CDR3 consists of 13 residues. V was clipped by 0 bases and J by 6 bases, with 5 bases between them. Germline V gene lookup returns CDR1 MNHEY and CDR2 SVGAGI.

This clone was detected only once. V and J are TRBV19 and TRBJ1-4; a possible D gene is TRBD1 (5 bases). The CDR3 is made up of 14 amino acids. Germline assignment: CDR1 LNHDA and CDR2 SQIVND (reference sequence). Trimming pared 6 bases from V and 3 bases from J, leaving 11 bases between. CDR3 residues: CASSSGWSNEKLFF. The CDR3 bases are TGTGCCAGTAGCTCAGGGTGGTCTAATGAAAAACTGTTTTTT.

CDR3 sequence reads: CASSPHWGLAGGADTQYF. The CDR3 DNA sequence: TGTGCCAGCAGCCCACACTGGGGACTAGCGGGAGGGGCAGATACGCAGTATTTT. This chain uses TRBV9 with TRBJ2-3; 16 nucleotides agree with TRBD2. There are 18 residues in the CDR3. Germline values: CDR1 SGDLS, CDR2 YYNGEE. J gave up 4 bases and V 4 bases, and 9 bases lay outside the gene matches.

The V gene is TRBV29-1, the J gene TRBJ2-3; maybe TRBD1 (6 bases). Per germline, CDR1 SQVTM and CDR2 ANQGSEA. There are 13 residues in the CDR3. V lost 7 bases, J lost 4 bases, and 15 bases lay in between. CDR3 in amino acids: CSAGQTRADTQYF. CDR3 nucleotide sequence: TGCAGCGCTGGACAGACCCGCGCAGATACGCAGTATTTT.

The V and J genes are TRBV29-1 and TRBJ2-1; D possibly corresponds to TRBD1 (5 bases). V shed 6 bases and J shed 7 bases, with 25 bases lying between them. This CDR3 contains 16 residues. In germline, CDR1 is SQVTM, CDR2 ANQGSEA. In DNA form, the CDR3 reads TGCAGCGTCTCCGCCAACAGGCGTCTCTTAGGTAATGAGCAGTTCTTC. It translates to CSVSANRRLLGNEQFF.

This chain links TRBV19 with TRBJ1-3; 8 bases match TRBD1. The CDR3 sequence is 13 residues long. Germline lookup yields CDR1 LNHDA and CDR2 SQIVND (reference sequence). Trimming cost V 6 bases and J 5 bases; bases outside gene matches: 3. CDR3 DNA sequence: TGTGCCAGTAGATCAGGGGGCCGAAACACCATATATTTT. Its translation is CASRSGGRNTIYF.

The chain is built from TRBV29-1 and TRBJ1-2; 7 bases line up with TRBD1. The V and J ends lost 8 bases and 8 bases, in that order; junction bases with no gene match: 11. The CDR3 has 12 residues. Germline V CDR1 and CDR2: SQVTM, ANQGSEA. CDR3: CSTGQATKGYTF. CDR3 DNA sequence: TGCAGCACAGGACAGGCCACGAAGGGCTACACCTTC.

The rearrangement uses TRBV5-1 and TRBJ2-2, with 9 bases fitting TRBD2. V lost 4 bases to trimming and J lost 2 bases; unmatched junction nucleotides: 6. Germline CDR1 is SGHRS and CDR2 is YFSETQ. The CDR3 has 16 amino acids. DNA of the CDR3: TGCGCCAGCAGCCGTAGACTAGCGGCTAACACCGGGGAGCTGTTTTTT. It translates to CASSRRLAANTGELFF.

This chain links TRBV29-1 with TRBJ2-3; 7 nucleotides line up with TRBD1. With V trimmed by 7 bases and J by 4 bases, 5 bases remained unmatched. Per germline, CDR1 SQVTM and CDR2 ANQGSEA. This CDR3 is built from 12 residues. CDR3 sequence reads: CSAIQGSDTQYF. The CDR3 bases are TGCAGCGCGATACAGGGGTCAGATACGCAGTATTTT.

The chain couples TRBV11-2 to TRBJ1-5; 7 nucleotides agree with TRBD1. This CDR3 has 12 residues. Germline V gene sequence: CDR1 SGHAT, CDR2 FQNNGV. V was pared by 8 bases and J by 6 bases, with 4 bases of the junction left unmatched. CDR3 protein: CASGGGSQPQHF. The CDR3 DNA reads as TGTGCCAGCGGAGGGGGCAGTCAGCCCCAGCATTTT.

The chain employs TRBV5-6 and TRBJ2-7, with 8 bases matching TRBD1. Germline CDR1 is SGHDT and CDR2 is YYEEEE. Trimming took 0 bases from V and 2 from J; bases not matched to a gene: 4. CDR3 length: 15 residues. The CDR3 DNA reads as TGTGCCAGCAGCTTGGCTGCAGGGGGCCCCTACGAGCAGTACTTC. It codes for CASSLAAGGPYEQYF.

This chain joins TRBV5-5 and TRBJ1-5; D gene unclear. Looked up from germline, CDR1 is SGHKS and CDR2 is YYEKEE (reference sequence). The CDR3 sequence is 14 residues long. V shed 0 bases and J shed 7 bases, with 11 bases lying between them. CDR3 residues: CASSLVSQNQPQHF. The CDR3 DNA is TGTGCCAGCAGCTTGGTCAGTCAAAACCAGCCCCAGCATTTT.

The rearrangement uses TRBV4-1 and TRBJ2-1; 7 bases map to TRBD1. The trim removed 2 bases at V and 0 bases at J, leaving 1 base unmatched. Looked up from germline, CDR1 is MGHRA and CDR2 is YSYEKL. The CDR3 has 15 amino acids. CDR3 nucleotide sequence: TGCGCCAGCAGCCAACCAGGGGGCTCCTACAATGAGCAGTTCTTC. Translating it yields CASSQPGGSYNEQFF.

The chain carries TRBV27 and TRBJ2-5; D call uncertain. The CDR3 sequence is 15 residues long. V gave up 2 bases and J gave up 5 bases, with 15 bases separating them. Germline CDR1 and CDR2: MNHEY and SMNVEV (reference sequence). DNA for the CDR3: TGTGCCAGCAGTTTAAGGATGTTGTCGGGTGAGACCCAGTACTTC. Its protein is CASSLRMLSGETQYF.

This chain links TRBV18 with TRBJ2-7; 8 nucleotides match TRBD1. With V trimmed by 2 bases and J by 3 bases, 0 bases remained unmatched. Germline V CDR1 and CDR2: KGHSH, LQKENI. The CDR3 runs 13 residues. The CDR3 DNA reads as TGTGCCAGCTCACCAACAGGGGGCTACGAGCAGTACTTC. Its protein is CASSPTGGYEQYF.

The chain has TRBV3-1 (or the pseudogene TRBV3-2) and TRBJ2-2, with 7 bases that match TRBD2. Trimming cost V 4 bases and J 5 bases; bases outside gene matches: 7. Germline assignment: CDR1 LGHDT and CDR2 YNNKEL (reference sequence). This CDR3 has 15 amino acids. The CDR3 loop is CASSPFVLATGELFF. CDR3 nucleotides: TGTGCCAGCAGCCCTTTTGTACTAGCGACCGGGGAGCTGTTTTTT.